These 10 T cell receptor beta chains were sequenced from one sample in a study of OX40 agonist ivuxolimab in advanced cancers. TCRdb's table, derived via immunoSEQ multiplex PCR, lists solely in-frame clones and lacks some. The table has some 83,000 clones, 80% to 90% seen once. The source was CD4+ or CD8+ T cells sorted from blood, collected in a trial of the OX40 agonist ivuxolimab. Source of these receptors: an adult with an advanced solid tumor such as melanoma, head and neck, liver or kidney cancer.

This clone was observed once. The chain has TRBV7-2 and TRBJ1-1; weak D call: TRBD1 (5 bases). V was pared by 2 bases and J by 2 bases, with 12 bases between. The CDR3 spans 15 residues. Per germline, CDR1 SGHTA and CDR2 FQGNSA. The CDR3 region has the DNA TGTGCCAGCAGCTTAAAGCGACAGAGAAACACTGAAGCTTTCTTT. It yields the protein CASSLKRQRNTEAFF.

The chain carries TRBV5-1 and TRBJ1-5; D is possibly TRBD1 (5 bases). Germline V gene lookup returns CDR1 SGHRS and CDR2 YFSETQ. V lost 0 bases and J lost 4, with 8 bases in between. This CDR3 has 14 amino acids. Here the CDR3 reads CASSLGGLNQPQHF. The CDR3 bases are TGCGCCAGCAGCTTGGGGGGACTTAATCAGCCCCAGCATTTT.

The chain recombines TRBV7-9 with TRBJ1-1; D is unresolved. The CDR3 is made up of 13 amino acids. Trimming stripped 1 base from V and 11 bases from J, with 14 bases between. Germline V gene sequence: CDR1 SEHNR, CDR2 FQNEAQ (reference sequence). The CDR3 reads CASSLGRALEAFF. CDR3 bases: TGTGCCAGCAGCTTAGGACGGGCCCTTGAGGCTTTCTTT. Together with reference TRBV7-9 and TRBJ1-1, the CDR3 gives the full variable domain: DTGVSQNPRHKITKRGQNVTFRCDPISEHNRLYWYRQTLGQGPEFLTYFQNEAQLEKSRLLSDRFSAERPKGSFSTLEIQRTEQGDSAMYLCASSLGRALEAFFGQGTRLTVV.

This clone has more than one count but fewer than ten. J is TRBJ2-7 and V is TRBV7-3, with D possibly being TRBD1 (6 bases). The V end was cut by 4 bases, the J end by 5 bases, with 12 bases between. Germline V gene lookup returns CDR1 SGHTA and CDR2 FQGTGA. CDR3 size: 13 residues. The CDR3 nucleotides read TGTGCCAGCAGCTCAACAGGGTGGAACGAGCAGTACTTC. As protein: CASSSTGWNEQYF. Supplemented by reference TRBV7-3 and TRBJ2-7, the full variable domain reads GAGVSQTPSNKVTEKGKYVELRCDPISGHTALYWYRQSLGQGPEFLIYFQGTGAADDSGLPNDRFFAVRPEGSVSTLKIQRTERGDSAVYLCASSSTGWNEQYFGPGTRLTVT.

The V and J genes are TRBV5-1 and TRBJ1-6; D call uncertain. The CDR3 contains 16 residues. Trimming stripped 4 bases from V and 5 bases from J, with 16 bases between. Per the germline V gene, CDR1 is SGHRS and CDR2 is YFSETQ. CDR3 loop: CASSQEPGPNNSPLHF. The CDR3 DNA is TGCGCCAGCAGCCAAGAACCGGGTCCTAATAATTCACCCCTCCACTTT.

The chain links TRBV28 to TRBJ2-7, with D hard to call. Germline V lookup: CDR1 MDHEN, CDR2 SYDVKM. This CDR3 is built from 11 residues. V was shortened by 6 bases and J by 4 bases, with 7 bases between the two germline ends. This CDR3 is CASSRRYEQYF. In DNA, the CDR3 is TGTGCCAGCAGCCGACGATACGAGCAGTACTTC.

CDR3 residues: CSTGSQAGGSTGELFF. Here the CDR3 DNA reads TGCAGCACGGGGTCCCAAGCGGGAGGTTCCACCGGGGAGCTGTTTTTT. The chain couples TRBV29-1 to TRBJ2-2; 9 positions agree with TRBD2. V trimming: 8 bases; J trimming: 4 bases; junction bases outside the gene matches: 14. The CDR3 length is 16 residues. Germline V gene lookup returns CDR1 SQVTM and CDR2 ANQGSEA.

V and J are TRBV7-9 and TRBJ2-1; D remains unclear. The CDR3 spans 13 residues. Germline values: CDR1 SEHNR, CDR2 FQNEAQ (reference sequence). The ends were cut back, 1 base at V and 9 bases at J, with 10 bases in the middle. CDR3 sequence: CASSLGGHAEQFF. The DNA for the CDR3 is TGTGCCAGCAGCTTAGGAGGCCACGCTGAGCAGTTCTTC.

The J gene is TRBJ2-3, the V gene TRBV28, with D tentatively TRBD1 (5 bases). This CDR3 region has 14 residues. Germline V CDR1 and CDR2: MDHEN, SYDVKM. Trimming removed 5 bases from V and 8 bases from J, with 17 bases in between. The CDR3 is CASSLPQEKGTQYF. The CDR3 DNA reads TGTGCCAGCAGTCTCCCACAGGAGAAGGGTACGCAGTATTTT.

Regarding this clone: Other DNA sequences in this specimen translate into the identical CDR3. The rearrangement uses TRBV9 and TRBJ2-5; possibly TRBD2 for D (5 bases). Per germline, CDR1 SGDLS and CDR2 YYNGEE. The CDR3 is made up of 13 amino acids. Trimming shortened V by 2 bases and J by 3 bases, and 8 bases separated the two germline ends. The CDR3, as DNA: TGTGCCAGCAGCGTCGGGGTTGAAGAGACCCAGTACTTC. This codes for CASSVGVEETQYF.